This T cell receptor (beta chain) was found in a study of T cells in Graves' hyperthyroidism and ophthalmopathy. Study observations and caveats: Ophthalmopathy was told apart from stable hyperthyroidism by a 13 V-J model.

The CDR3 length is 14 residues. Deletions cut 6 bases from V and 4 bases from J, with 17 bases between. Germline lookup yields CDR1 SGHKS and CDR2 YYEKEE (reference sequence). This clonotype appeared many times. What it recognizes is unknown. Amplified TCR beta CDR3 regions derived from RNA transcripts. HTBI primers drove first-round RT-PCR of the TCR CDR3. One entry per CDR3 protein, called by TCRdb with MiXCR from the multiplex PCR reads. The table includes under 350,000 distinct CDR3 sequences, around 23% detected once. In making diagnoses, clinical symptoms, serum thyroxine and TRAb, thyroid ultrasound and orbital computed tomography were all used. PBMCs were sourced from less than 12 ml fresh peripheral blood.

This sequence originates from a woman aged 45 to 65 with Graves' hyperthyroidism. The source material was blood. This sequence joins TRBV5-5 and TRBJ2-7; maybe TRBD1 (5 bases). The CDR3 loop is CASMQGSQGYEQYF. CDR3 nucleotide sequence: TGTGCCAGCATGCAGGGTAGCCAAGGATACGAGCAGTACTTC. The full variable domain, rest sourced from reference TRBV5-5 and TRBJ2-7, is DAGVTQSPTHLIKTRGQQVTLRCSPISGHKSVSWYQQVLGQGPQFIFQYYEKEERGRGNFPDRFSARQFPNYSSELNVNALLLGDSALYLCASMQGSQGYEQYFGPGTRLTVT.